The clone carrying this TCR beta chain occurred once. This specimen belongs to a study of blood T cell repertoires in COVID-19. At the level of the study: From T cells, B-cell-depleted T cells, or PBMCs came the material, which was cDNA or gDNA.

The V and J ends lost 4 bases and 2 bases respectively, with 14 bases between them. The CDR3 covers 15 residues. Germline V lookup: CDR1 LGHDT, CDR2 YNNKEL (reference sequence). In the original workflow: The assay estimated nucleated cells by amplifying reference gene primers. Only in-frame clones appear in the TCRdb table, and some are missing; sequencing was by immunoSEQ multiplex PCR. The DNA gave D and trimming, while V, J and clone size come from that table. The data contain over 100,000 clones, approximately 80% of them seen just once; the ten biggest clones take up around 6.7%. The chain couples TRBV3-1 (or the pseudogene TRBV3-2) to TRBJ1-1, with D perhaps TRBD1 (6 bases). Sample: peripheral blood. The sequence came from a woman in her 50s with acute or convalescent COVID-19. Written as DNA, the CDR3 is TGTGCCAGCAGCCTCGGTTTAGGGGGAAACACTGAAGCTTTCTTT. This translates into CASSLGLGGNTEAFF.